This TCR beta chain is from a study of identical twins. TCRdb called the 5' RACE reads again in MiXCR, with one record for every CDR3 protein. The sample records fewer than 650,000 distinct CDR3 sequences, 7.1% being singletons. The junction had 7 bases not matched to a gene; V was cut back by 6 bases and J by 2 bases. This CDR3 has 14 residues. The V gene's germline CDR1 is DFQATT and CDR2 SNEGSKA (reference sequence). A word on this clonotype: Its cognate antigen is unknown.

Study-level findings and limits: Invariant populations such as MAIT and iNKT cells could partly muddle zero-insertion analyses. In cord blood, abundant beta clonotypes had fewer insertions; memory showed no trend.

The same data also went into a second study, on yellow fever vaccine responses in identical twins.

This receptor was obtained from a woman aged 18 to 35 in good health. The genes are TRBV20-1 and TRBJ2-1, with 7 bases lining up with TRBD2. Sample: PBMCs. In DNA form, the CDR3 reads TGCAGTGCCAAAACTAGCGACCCCTACAATGAGCAGTTCTTC. Translating it yields CSAKTSDPYNEQFF.